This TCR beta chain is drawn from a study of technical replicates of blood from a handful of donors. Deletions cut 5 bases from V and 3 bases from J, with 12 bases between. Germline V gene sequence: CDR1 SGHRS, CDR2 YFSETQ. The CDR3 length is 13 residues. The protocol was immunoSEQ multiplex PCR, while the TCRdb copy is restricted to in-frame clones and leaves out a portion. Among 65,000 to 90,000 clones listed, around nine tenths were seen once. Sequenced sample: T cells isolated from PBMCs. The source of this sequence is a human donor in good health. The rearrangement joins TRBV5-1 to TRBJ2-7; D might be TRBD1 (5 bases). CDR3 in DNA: TGCGCCAGCAGGCGTACAGGCTACTACGAGCAGTACTTC. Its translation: CASRRTGYYEQYF. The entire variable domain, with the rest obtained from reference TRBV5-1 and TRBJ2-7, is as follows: KAGVTQTPRYLIKTRGQQVTLSCSPISGHRSVSWYQQTPGQGLQFLFEYFSETQRNKGNFPGRFSGRQFSNSRSEMNVSTLELGDSALYLCASRRTGYYEQYFGPGTRLTVT.